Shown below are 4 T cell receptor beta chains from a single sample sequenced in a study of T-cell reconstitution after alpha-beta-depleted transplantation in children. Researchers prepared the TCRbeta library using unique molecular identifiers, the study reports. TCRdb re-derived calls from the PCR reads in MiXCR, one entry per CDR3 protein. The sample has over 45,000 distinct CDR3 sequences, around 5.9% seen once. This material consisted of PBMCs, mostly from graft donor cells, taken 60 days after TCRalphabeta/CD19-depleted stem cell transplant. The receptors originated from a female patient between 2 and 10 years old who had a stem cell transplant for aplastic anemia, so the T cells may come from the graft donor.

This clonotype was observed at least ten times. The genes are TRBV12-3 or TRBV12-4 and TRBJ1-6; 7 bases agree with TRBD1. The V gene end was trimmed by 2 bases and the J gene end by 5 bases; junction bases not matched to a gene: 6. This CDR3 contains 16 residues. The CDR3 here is CASSLKRDRNNSPLHF. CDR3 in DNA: TGTGCCAGCAGTTTAAAGCGGGACAGAAATAATTCACCCCTCCACTTT.

CDR3 loop: CASSLDPRGYEQYF. The CDR3 DNA reads TGCGCCAGCAGCTTGGATCCCAGGGGTTACGAGCAGTACTTC. The chain has TRBV5-1 and TRBJ2-7; tentatively, D is TRBD1 (6 bases). The germline V gene has CDR1 SGHRS and CDR2 YFSETQ. The CDR3 sequence is 14 residues long. The ends were cut back, 0 bases at V and 4 bases at J, with 11 bases in the middle.

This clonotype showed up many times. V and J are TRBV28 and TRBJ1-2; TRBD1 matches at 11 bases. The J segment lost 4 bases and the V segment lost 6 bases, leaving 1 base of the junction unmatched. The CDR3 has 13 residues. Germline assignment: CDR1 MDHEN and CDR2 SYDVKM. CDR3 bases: TGTGCCAGCAGCGGGACAGGGGGCTATGGCTACACCTTC. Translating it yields CASSGTGGYGYTF.

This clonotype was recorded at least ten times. CDR3 sequence (DNA): TGTGCCAGCAGCCAAACAGATACGCAGTATTTT. It codes for CASSQTDTQYF. This chain uses TRBV4-2 with TRBJ2-3; D not resolved. CDR3 length: 11 residues. The V end lost 2 bases, the J end lost 3 bases, and 0 bases lay between the germline ends. From germline, CDR1 is LGHNA and CDR2 YNFKEQ.